Below, 7 T cell receptor beta chains from the same sample are listed, as sequenced in a study of T cell responses to AZD1222 COVID-19 vaccine. Generated by immunoSEQ multiplex PCR, the TCRdb table keeps only in-frame clones and is missing some. Among 140,000 to 150,000 clones, 80% to 95% were seen once, and the ten largest hold over 1.5%. Specimen: peripheral blood, collected on day 0 of AZD1222 vaccination. These receptor sequences come from an adult in good health.

The chain couples TRBV7-2 to TRBJ1-5; D unclear. The CDR3 runs 15 residues. V lost 3 bases, J lost 0 bases, and 9 bases lay in between. Germline lookup yields CDR1 SGHTA and CDR2 FQGNSA. The CDR3, as DNA: TGTGCCAGCAGCTTTAACAGCGTTAGCAATCAGCCCCAGCATTTT. The encoded protein is CASSFNSVSNQPQHF.

A single count supports this clone. The CDR3 coding sequence is TGTGCCAGCAGCTTGGGGGAGGGTGGCGCTGAAGCTTTCTTT. Translation: CASSLGEGGAEAFF. The V and J genes are TRBV5-4 and TRBJ1-1; no definite D call. Germline lookup yields CDR1 SGHNT and CDR2 YYREEE (reference sequence). The CDR3 is 14 amino acids. Trimming shortened V by 0 bases and J by 6 bases, and 12 bases separated the two germline ends.

This clone was picked up a small number of times. DNA of the CDR3: TGTGCCAGCTCAATCATCAGGGTTTCCTATAATTCACCCCTCCACTTT. Its protein product is CASSIIRVSYNSPLHF. The rearrangement uses TRBV18 and TRBJ1-6; D possibly corresponds to TRBD1 (5 bases). The CDR3 length is 16 residues. V lost 5 bases and J 1 base, leaving 12 bases between the germline ends. Germline V gives CDR1 KGHSH, CDR2 LQKENI.

The rearrangement joins TRBV6-5 to TRBJ2-1; 8 bases agree with TRBD1. The CDR3 contains 11 residues. Germline V lookup: CDR1 MNHEY, CDR2 SVGAGI. V was clipped by 4 bases and J by 15 bases; unmatched bases: 5. CDR3 sequence (DNA): TGTGCCAGCAGTTCCGGACAGGGACGGTTCTTC. Translation: CASSSGQGRFF.

The genes are TRBV28 and TRBJ1-2; the D gene is possibly TRBD1 (5 bases). The CDR3 consists of 15 residues. V gave up 5 bases and J gave up 4 bases, with 17 bases separating them. Germline CDR1 reads MDHEN; CDR2 reads SYDVKM. CDR3 in amino acids: CASSTRGWGGYGYTF. CDR3 nucleotides: TGTGCCAGCAGTACCCGAGGCTGGGGGGGCTATGGCTACACCTTC.

V usage is TRBV13 and J usage is TRBJ2-3, with a possible D match to TRBD1 (5 bases). CDR3 length: 15 amino acids. In germline, CDR1 is PRHDT, CDR2 FYEKMQ (reference sequence). V lost 2 bases and J 3 bases, leaving 12 bases between the germline ends. The DNA for the CDR3 is TGTGCCAGCAGCTTAAGGGGCTCAGGGACAGATACGCAGTATTTT. It codes for CASSLRGSGTDTQYF.

For the CDR3, the DNA is TGCGCCAGCAGCCTAGCGGCCACGGGGGGCTATGGCTACACCTTC. Protein product: CASSLAATGGYGYTF. The rearrangement joins TRBV5-1 to TRBJ1-2; perhaps TRBD1 as D (5 bases). The CDR3 has 15 amino acids. V was trimmed by 4 bases and J by 4 bases, leaving 17 bases between them. Per the germline V gene, CDR1 is SGHRS and CDR2 is YFSETQ.